This record concerns one T cell receptor (beta chain) sequence. Its antigen is undetermined. The data derive from a study of cytomegalovirus exposure and HLA in healthy donors. Notes on the study in general: It was found in a later analysis that first-cohort TCR clusters tended to co-occur in the 90 to 150 validation repertoires. There were 150 to 200 TCR beta chains listed as cytomegalovirus-associated. The authors confirmed in vitro that three CMV-associated chains were specific for CMV antigens.

TCRdb's table, derived via immunoSEQ multiplex PCR, lists solely in-frame clones and lacks some. This table has just under 75,000 clones, just under 95% appearing once. V shed 5 bases, J shed 7 bases, and the junction held 4 bases outside the gene matches. This CDR3 region has 12 residues. Germline CDR1 reads MNHNS; CDR2 reads SASEGT. This clonotype was obtained from a woman in her late teens or twenties in good health and CMV-seropositive. This chain connects TRBV6-1 to TRBJ1-2; TRBD1 aligns across 7 bases. The sample taken for sequencing was PBMCs. The CDR3 coding sequence is TGTGCCAGCAGTAAAACAGGGGCTGGCTACACCTTC. Translated, it gives CASSKTGAGYTF.